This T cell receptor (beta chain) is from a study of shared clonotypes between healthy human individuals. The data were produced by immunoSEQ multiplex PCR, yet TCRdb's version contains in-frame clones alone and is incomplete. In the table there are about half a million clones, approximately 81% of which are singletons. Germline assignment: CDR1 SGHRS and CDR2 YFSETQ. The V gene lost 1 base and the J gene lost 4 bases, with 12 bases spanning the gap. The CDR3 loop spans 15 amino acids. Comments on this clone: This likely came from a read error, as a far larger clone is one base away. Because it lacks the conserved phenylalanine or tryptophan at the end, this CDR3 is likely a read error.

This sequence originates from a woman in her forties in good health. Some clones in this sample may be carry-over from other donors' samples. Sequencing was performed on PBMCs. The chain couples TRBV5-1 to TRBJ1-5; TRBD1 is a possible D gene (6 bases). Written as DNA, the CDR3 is TGCGCCAGCAGCTTGCGGCCAGGGGAGAATCAGCCCCAGCATCTT. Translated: CASSLRPGENQPQHL.